These 28 T cell receptor beta chains originate from one sample sequenced in a study of blood T cell repertoires in COVID-19. Measured with immunoSEQ multiplex PCR; TCRdb has only the in-frame clones, and not every one. The sample consists of roughly 150,000 clones, roughly four fifths of them appearing once. Sample: peripheral blood. The receptors shown here come from a woman over 75 with acute or convalescent COVID-19.

The chain combines TRBV19 with TRBJ1-1; 8 bases are shared with TRBD1. V dropped 6 bases and J dropped 3; count of bases not matched to a gene: 12. CDR3 length: 16 residues. CDR1 is LNHDA and CDR2 is SQIVND in the germline V gene (reference sequence). The DNA for the CDR3 is TGTGCCAGTAGGGCTGGTGACAGGGGAGCGTACACTGAAGCTTTCTTT. It is translated as CASRAGDRGAYTEAFF.

This chain connects TRBV29-1 to TRBJ1-3, with 9 bases identical to TRBD1. Germline CDR1 reads SQVTM; CDR2 reads ANQGSEA. Losses at the gene ends were 7 bases for V and 2 bases for J; bases not matched to a gene: 3. The CDR3 totals 13 residues. Here the CDR3 reads CSAGDRAGNTIYF. CDR3 DNA sequence: TGCAGCGCCGGGGACAGGGCTGGAAACACCATATATTTT.

The genes are TRBV7-3 and TRBJ2-1, with TRBD1 identical over 8 bases. J gave up 0 bases and V 5 bases, and 3 bases lay outside the gene matches. This CDR3 contains 15 residues. Germline V gene sequence: CDR1 SGHTA, CDR2 FQGTGA. The CDR3 sequence is CASSADRDSYNEQFF. The CDR3 DNA reads TGTGCCAGCAGCGCGGACAGGGACTCCTACAATGAGCAGTTCTTC.

V gene TRBV6-5 combines with J gene TRBJ2-3; possible D gene TRBD2, 6 bases. Looked up from germline, CDR1 is MNHEY and CDR2 is SVGAGI. The CDR3 consists of 14 residues. V dropped 6 bases and J dropped 4 bases, with 14 bases sitting between them. CDR3 nucleotides: TGTGCCAGCAGCCCCGGCGGGGCCCCAGATACGCAGTATTTT. Encoded protein: CASSPGGAPDTQYF.

V gene TRBV12-5 combines with J gene TRBJ1-5; 8 positions agree with TRBD1. The V segment lost 3 bases and the J segment 7 bases; nucleotides outside the gene matches: 8. Germline loops: CDR1 LGHNT, CDR2 FRNRAP. The CDR3 has 15 amino acids. The CDR3 reads CASGFGQGANQPQHF. The CDR3 nucleotides read TGTGCTAGTGGTTTTGGGCAGGGGGCCAACCAGCCCCAGCATTTT.

The chain joins TRBV2 to TRBJ2-1, with 11 bases identical to TRBD1. Germline V gives CDR1 SNHLY, CDR2 FYNNEI. Trimming at V came to 4 bases and at J to 9 bases, leaving 2 bases not matched to a gene. The CDR3 covers 13 residues. The CDR3 reads CASSGTGGTEQFF. As DNA, the CDR3 is TGTGCCAGCAGTGGGACAGGGGGCACTGAGCAGTTCTTC.

J is TRBJ1-1 and V is TRBV18; perhaps TRBD1 as D (5 bases). Germline CDR1 KGHSH, CDR2 LQKENI. Trimming cost V 1 base and J 1 base, with 13 bases left between them. The CDR3 has 16 residues. The CDR3 loop reads CASSPRRPGSNTEAFF. The CDR3 nucleotides read TGTGCCAGCTCACCACGGCGTCCAGGGTCGAACACTGAAGCTTTCTTT.

The rearrangement links TRBV5-5 to TRBJ1-4; maybe TRBD1 (5 bases). The CDR3 contains 17 residues. With 1 base removed from V and 9 bases from J, the gap between germline ends came to 22 bases. Germline CDR1 SGHKS, CDR2 YYEKEE (reference sequence). The CDR3 DNA sequence: TGTGCCAGCAGCTTGCGGGACCCGGGGGAAGGAGGGCAAAAACTGTTTTTT. As protein: CASSLRDPGEGGQKLFF.

This chain links TRBV10-3 with TRBJ1-4; perhaps TRBD1 as D (6 bases). This CDR3 is 14 amino acids long. In germline, CDR1 is ENHRY, CDR2 SYGVKD. V was trimmed by 2 bases and J by 2 bases, leaving 6 bases between them. CDR3 in amino acids: CAISEGQTNEKLFF. CDR3 nucleotides: TGTGCCATCAGTGAGGGACAGACTAATGAAAAACTGTTTTTT.

This clone was found a few times. The chain combines TRBV18 with TRBJ1-2, with 7 bases aligning to TRBD1. CDR1 is KGHSH and CDR2 is LQKENI in the germline V gene. With 2 bases clipped from V and 4 bases from J, the junction kept 7 bases outside the gene matches. The CDR3 has 15 amino acids. CDR3 region: CASSPGDRASYGYTF. CDR3 in DNA: TGTGCCAGCTCACCAGGTGACAGGGCCTCCTATGGCTACACCTTC.

This rearrangement joins TRBV7-6 to TRBJ2-5; no clear D. Trimming took off 4 bases at V and 5 bases at J, with 14 bases between the two ends. CDR3 size: 14 residues. Germline V gives CDR1 SGHVS, CDR2 FNYEAQ. Here the CDR3 DNA reads TGTGCCAGCAGCTCCAACCGGGTGCGGGAGACCCAGTACTTC. Encoded protein: CASSSNRVRETQYF.

The CDR3 bases are TGTGCCACCTCTGGCGGGGGGGCCGCAGAGACCCAGTACTTC. It yields the protein CATSGGGAAETQYF. V is TRBV6-5 and J is TRBJ2-5; TRBD2 matches 9 bases. CDR3 length: 14 amino acids. The V gene end was trimmed by 10 bases and the J gene end by 4 bases; junction bases not matched to a gene: 10. Germline CDR1 is MNHEY and CDR2 is SVGAGI.

The chain links TRBV30 to TRBJ2-3; TRBD1 might be the D (6 bases). CDR1 and CDR2 from the germline V gene are GTSNPN and SVGIG (reference sequence). The CDR3 is made up of 16 amino acids. Trimming left V 1 base short and J 5 bases short, with 19 bases between. CDR3 nucleotide sequence: TGTGCCTGGAGTGGCCTCCCTGTGGGGGCGGTAGATACGCAGTATTTT. It encodes CAWSGLPVGAVDTQYF.

The V call is TRBV6-5, the J call TRBJ1-2; D remains ambiguous. Germline V gene sequence: CDR1 MNHEY, CDR2 SVGAGI. The CDR3 length is 16 residues. The V and J ends lost 2 bases and 2 bases respectively, with 15 bases between them. CDR3 nucleotides: TGTGCCAGCAGTTACCAGCCTCCGGGAGCCAACTATGGCTACACCTTC. It codes for CASSYQPPGANYGYTF.

V usage is TRBV5-1 and J usage is TRBJ1-6; the match to TRBD1 covers 10 bases. CDR1 and CDR2 (germline): SGHRS, YFSETQ. This CDR3 has 14 amino acids. Germline trimming cut 5 bases from V and 10 bases from J; bases unmatched to any gene: 6. CDR3 sequence (DNA): TGCGCCAGCAGACCCGGGACAGGGGACTCACCCCTCCACTTT. Its translation: CASRPGTGDSPLHF. Using reference TRBV5-1 and TRBJ1-6 for the parts outside the CDR3, the full variable domain is KAGVTQTPRYLIKTRGQQVTLSCSPISGHRSVSWYQQTPGQGLQFLFEYFSETQRNKGNFPGRFSGRQFSNSRSEMNVSTLELGDSALYLCASRPGTGDSPLHFGNGTRLTVT.

This clone was recorded once. This rearrangement joins TRBV7-9 to TRBJ2-5, with a weak D call TRBD1 (5 bases). This CDR3 has 14 residues. CDR1 and CDR2 from the germline V gene are SEHNR and FQNEAQ (reference sequence). With 5 bases removed from V and 2 bases from J, the gap between germline ends came to 12 bases. The DNA for the CDR3 is TGTGCCAGCAGCACCCGACAGCCTCAAGAGACCCAGTACTTC. This encodes CASSTRQPQETQYF.

The V gene is TRBV6-1, the J gene TRBJ1-5, with D unresolved. Per germline, CDR1 MNHNS and CDR2 SASEGT. CDR3 length: 14 residues. Trimming took off 2 bases at V and 0 bases at J, with 5 bases between the two ends. The CDR3 loop is CASSESHSNQPQHF. In DNA, the CDR3 is TGTGCCAGCAGTGAATCCCATAGCAATCAGCCCCAGCATTTT.

V is TRBV7-2 and J is TRBJ1-2; 8 nucleotides agree with TRBD1. There are 14 residues in the CDR3. V lost 3 bases, J lost 3 bases, and 3 bases stayed unmatched. Germline-derived CDR1 and CDR2 are SGHTA and FQGNSA. The DNA of the CDR3 is TGTGCCAGCAGCTTGTCACAGGGGGACTATGGCTACACCTTC. Translation gives CASSLSQGDYGYTF.

This sequence joins TRBV25-1 and TRBJ1-1; 9 bases line up with TRBD1. The V and J ends lost 1 base and 4 bases, in that order; junction bases with no gene match: 1. Germline values: CDR1 MGHDK, CDR2 SYGVNS. This CDR3 has 14 amino acids. The CDR3 sequence: CASSESGQGTEAFF. In DNA form, the CDR3 reads TGTGCCAGCAGTGAATCGGGACAGGGCACTGAAGCTTTCTTT.

In nucleotides, the CDR3 is TGTGCCAGCAGCCCAGGGGTAGACACTGAAGCTTTCTTT. Translation gives CASSPGVDTEAFF. V is TRBV13 and J is TRBJ1-1; a weak D match, TRBD1 (6 bases). Trimming shortened V by 5 bases and J by 3 bases, and 10 bases separated the two germline ends. This CDR3 has 13 amino acids. Germline lookup yields CDR1 PRHDT and CDR2 FYEKMQ (reference sequence).

The chain recombines TRBV30 with TRBJ2-7; 8 nucleotides match TRBD1. The trim removed 5 bases at V and 3 bases at J, leaving 3 bases unmatched. Looked up from germline, CDR1 is GTSNPN and CDR2 is SVGIG (reference sequence). The CDR3 totals 12 residues. The CDR3 sequence: CAWQGAGYEQYF. CDR3 DNA: TGTGCCTGGCAGGGGGCAGGCTACGAGCAGTACTTC.

This sequence joins TRBV29-1 and TRBJ1-2; TRBD1 is a possible D gene (5 bases). V was pared by 6 bases and J by 5 bases, with 7 bases between. Germline V CDR1 and CDR2: SQVTM, ANQGSEA. The length of the CDR3 is 10 residues. CDR3 DNA: TGCAGCGTGTCAGGGTATGGCTACACCTTC. It specifies CSVSGYGYTF.

The chain has TRBV5-1 and TRBJ2-7; TRBD2 aligns across 15 bases. Trimming at V came to 4 bases and at J to 6 bases, leaving 5 bases not matched to a gene. Germline V gene sequence: CDR1 SGHRS, CDR2 YFSETQ. The length of the CDR3 is 15 residues. The CDR3 is CASSLSGLAGGEQYF. The CDR3 DNA reads as TGCGCCAGCAGCCTATCGGGACTAGCGGGAGGCGAGCAGTACTTC.

The chain is built from TRBV5-1 and TRBJ1-4; 7 bases agree with TRBD1. Germline trimming cut 4 bases from V and 8 bases from J; bases unmatched to any gene: 8. The CDR3 loop spans 14 amino acids. Germline V gene sequence: CDR1 SGHRS, CDR2 YFSETQ. The CDR3 DNA reads TGCGCCAGCAGCCAAGGACAGGTTTCCGAAAAACTGTTTTTT. It encodes CASSQGQVSEKLFF.

The chain uses TRBV18 and TRBJ1-1; D ambiguous. The V end was cut by 6 bases, the J end by 6 bases, with 14 bases between. In germline, CDR1 is KGHSH, CDR2 LQKENI. The CDR3 totals 13 residues. The CDR3 DNA reads as TGTGCCAGCTCGCCAAAGGCGGCGGCTGAAGCTTTCTTT. Its protein is CASSPKAAAEAFF. Full variable domain (rest looked up from reference TRBV18 and TRBJ1-1): NAGVMQNPRHLVRRRGQEARLRCSPMKGHSHVYWYRQLPEEGLKFMVYLQKENIIDESGMPKERFSAEFPKEGPSILRIQQVVRGDSAAYFCASSPKAAAEAFFGQGTRLTVV.

CDR3 amino acids: CASSFDRGQGEQFF. CDR3 DNA sequence: TGTGCCAGCAGCTTCGACAGGGGGCAGGGTGAGCAGTTCTTC. This chain connects TRBV7-2 to TRBJ2-1, with 10 bases that match TRBD1. J was trimmed by 9 bases and V by 3 bases; bases with no gene match: 5. Looked up from germline, CDR1 is SGHTA and CDR2 is FQGNSA. The length of the CDR3 is 14 residues.

This clone was counted a few times. The DNA for the CDR3 is TGTGCCAGCAGCCCGGTCGGGGACTTAGACAATGAGCAGTTCTTC. Translation gives CASSPVGDLDNEQFF. The gene calls are TRBV6-5 and TRBJ2-1; D is perhaps TRBD2 (6 bases). The V gene lost 6 bases and the J gene lost 5 bases, with 17 bases spanning the gap. The CDR3 is made up of 15 amino acids. CDR1 MNHEY and CDR2 SVGAGI come from the germline V gene.

Only a few counts were recorded for this clone. The V call is TRBV5-4, the J call TRBJ2-3, with 13 bases matching TRBD2. CDR3 length equals 16 residues. V lost 5 bases and J lost 2; bases outside the gene matches: 5. Germline V CDR1 and CDR2: SGHNT, YYREEE (reference sequence). CDR3 in DNA: TGTGCCAGCAGGCATGGACTAGCGGGAGACACAGATACGCAGTATTTT. As protein: CASRHGLAGDTDTQYF.